This TCR beta chain was found in a study of vaccination and CD4 T cells after COVID-19. The CDR3 spans 14 residues. CDR1 and CDR2 from the germline V gene are MNHNS and SASEGT. Germline trimming cut 7 bases from V and 5 bases from J; bases unmatched to any gene: 10. The treatment denotes: roughly 10-day PBMC culture with coronavirus spike peptide pools or control peptides (ViraFEST assay). Ahead of the COVID-19 pandemic (2011-2018), the CD4+ T cells of the unexposed donor were collected. The study sequenced cultured CD4+ T cell DNA using the Oncomine TCR Beta short-read assay. Genomic DNA was extracted from cultured CD4+ T cells. TCRdb fed the PCR reads into MiXCR, producing one record per CDR3 protein. The sample includes 12,000 or so distinct CDR3 sequences, roughly 29% seen only once; the top ten take about 14%. A few counts support this clonotype. Antigen: not known.

Sequencing was carried out using CD4+ T cells from blood, cultured in vitro. The receptor's source is a human donor in good health. The chain couples TRBV6-1 to TRBJ2-5; 7 bases match TRBD2. The CDR3 reads CASIRPGGLETQYF. In DNA, the CDR3 is TGTGCCAGCATCCGCCCGGGGGGTTTGGAGACCCAGTACTTC.